These 18 T cell receptor beta chains came from one sample sequenced in a study of blood T cells in healthy people across ages. For the second PCR, which ran for about 6 to 11 cycles, a sample-barcoded 5' primer and a J-beta primer mix were used. TCRdb fed the 5' RACE reads into MiXCR, producing one record per CDR3 protein. The sample carries roughly 560,000 distinct CDR3 sequences, around 24% recorded once. These records were also assigned to another study, of T cells of mothers and their children.

The sequenced sample consisted of blood. The receptors stem from a boy younger than 18 in good health.

This rearrangement joins TRBV20-1 to TRBJ1-1, with D perhaps TRBD1 (6 bases). V dropped 2 bases and J dropped 7 bases, with 14 bases sitting between them. Germline V CDR1 and CDR2: DFQATT, SNEGSKA (reference sequence). The CDR3 is made up of 13 amino acids. CDR3 DNA sequence: TGCAGTGCTAGATTTGGGGGGCCTGTTGAAGCTTTCTTT. Its protein product is CSARFGGPVEAFF.

The chain employs TRBV5-1 and TRBJ2-5; D possibly uses TRBD1 or TRBD2 (5 bases each). V lost 5 bases to trimming and J lost 2 bases, with 10 bases between them. The CDR3 runs to 13 residues. CDR1 SGHRS and CDR2 YFSETQ come from the germline V gene. DNA of the CDR3: TGCGCCAGCAGTGTGGGACCACAAGAGACCCAGTACTTC. This codes for CASSVGPQETQYF.

The genes are TRBV29-1 and TRBJ2-5; TRBD1 aligns across 7 bases. The CDR3 totals 13 residues. With V trimmed by 3 bases and J by 2 bases, 3 bases remained unmatched. In germline, CDR1 is SQVTM, CDR2 ANQGSEA. The CDR3: CSVDQGDQETQYF. The CDR3 nucleotides are TGCAGCGTTGACCAGGGGGATCAAGAGACCCAGTACTTC. Full variable domain (rest looked up from reference TRBV29-1 and TRBJ2-5): SAVISQKPSRDICQRGTSLTIQCQVDSQVTMMFWYRQQPGQSLTLIATANQGSEATYESGFVIDKFPISRPNLTFSTLTVSNMSPEDSSIYLCSVDQGDQETQYFGPGTRLLVL.

The chain couples TRBV7-2 to TRBJ1-2; D remains ambiguous. The CDR3 has 14 amino acids. The V end was cut by 5 bases, the J end by 4 bases, with 14 bases between. Per germline, CDR1 SGHTA and CDR2 FQGNSA. The CDR3 loop is CASSQDPWFYGYTF. CDR3 nucleotides: TGTGCCAGCAGCCAAGACCCATGGTTCTATGGCTACACCTTC.

This clonotype has more than one count but fewer than ten. This chain connects TRBV7-6 to TRBJ2-1; the match to TRBD1 covers 9 bases. From germline, CDR1 is SGHVS and CDR2 FNYEAQ. This CDR3 has 14 amino acids. V shed 5 bases, J shed 6 bases, and the junction held 5 bases outside the gene matches. CDR3 nucleotides: TGTGCCAGCAGCGCAGGGACAGGGCGCAATGAGCAGTTCTTC. Amino acids: CASSAGTGRNEQFF.

This clonotype was counted between two and nine times. The CDR3 region has the DNA TGTGCCAGCAGTAACACCGTTTACGAGCAGTACTTC. This sequence encodes CASSNTVYEQYF. V and J are TRBV6-2 or TRBV6-3 and TRBJ2-7; D remains ambiguous. CDR3 length: 12 amino acids. V was clipped by 5 bases and J by 4 bases, with 9 bases between them. The germline V gene has CDR1 MNHEY and CDR2 SVGEGT.

The rearrangement links TRBV5-1 to TRBJ2-7; D possibly corresponds to TRBD1 (5 bases). V lost 3 bases and J lost 5, with 9 bases in between. The CDR3 has 12 amino acids. Germline V gene lookup returns CDR1 SGHRS and CDR2 YFSETQ. The DNA of the CDR3 is TGCGCCAGCAGCTCCCAGGGCCACGAGCAGTACTTC. It codes for CASSSQGHEQYF.

Comments on this clonotype: At one end, the junction sequence differs from germline, possibly due to a read error. In DNA, the CDR3 is TGTGTCAGCAGTCTAAACCAGGGGTTAGGCACTGAAGCTTTCTTT. Translated: CVSSLNQGLGTEAFF. The genes are TRBV6-5 and TRBJ1-1, with TRBD1 as a possible D gene (6 bases). CDR3 length equals 15 residues. Germline V CDR1 and CDR2: MNHEY, SVGAGI.

This clonotype was seen only a few times. This chain joins TRBV20-1 and TRBJ1-3; no clear D. CDR3 size: 14 residues. The ends were cut back, 3 bases at V and 0 bases at J, with 9 bases in the middle. Germline CDR1 and CDR2: DFQATT and SNEGSKA (reference sequence). The CDR3 here is CSASSRSSGNTIYF. In DNA form, the CDR3 reads TGCAGTGCTAGTTCAAGAAGCTCTGGAAACACCATATATTTT.

This clonotype was seen more than once but under ten times. The rearrangement joins TRBV24-1 to TRBJ2-7; D unresolved. This CDR3 has 13 residues. Germline CDR1 is KGHDR and CDR2 is SFDVKD. Trimming left V 10 bases short and J 2 bases short, with 14 bases between. This chain's CDR3 is CATSAGQAYEQYF. The CDR3 region has the DNA TGTGCCACAAGCGCCGGGCAGGCCTACGAGCAGTACTTC.

This clonotype was seen at least ten times. V and J are TRBV2 and TRBJ2-1; unclear D gene. V was clipped by 0 bases and J by 5 bases, with 8 bases between them. Germline-derived CDR1 and CDR2 are SNHLY and FYNNEI. This CDR3 is 14 amino acids long. CDR3 loop: CASSEAFANNEQFF. The DNA for the CDR3 is TGTGCCAGCAGTGAAGCCTTCGCGAACAATGAGCAGTTCTTC.

This clonotype turned up a few times. This rearrangement joins TRBV4-2 to TRBJ1-5; 7 nucleotides match TRBD1. Losses at the gene ends were 3 bases for V and 5 bases for J; bases not matched to a gene: 10. Germline V gives CDR1 LGHNA, CDR2 YNFKEQ. The CDR3 has 16 amino acids. The chain's CDR3 is CASSHSGTVLYQPQHF. The CDR3 coding sequence is TGTGCCAGCAGCCACTCTGGGACAGTTCTTTATCAGCCCCAGCATTTT.

This clonotype was counted between two and nine times. The rearrangement links TRBV28 to TRBJ2-5; weak D call: TRBD2 (6 bases). The DNA end is more similar to TRBJ2-1, so the J call may be wrong. Per the germline V gene, CDR1 is MDHEN and CDR2 is SYDVKM. The CDR3 consists of 16 residues. The CDR3 region is CASSMAGARPREEQFF. The CDR3 bases are TGTGCCAGCAGCATGGCCGGGGCACGCCCTCGGGAGGAGCAGTTCTTC.

The CDR3 loop is CATSDSGTGGPGANVLTF. The CDR3 nucleotides read TGTGCCACCAGTGATTCTGGGACAGGGGGTCCTGGGGCCAACGTCCTGACTTTC. V is TRBV24-1 and J is TRBJ2-6; TRBD1 aligns across 11 bases. J lost 2 bases, V lost 2 bases, and 4 bases had no gene match. This CDR3 has 18 residues. In germline, CDR1 is KGHDR, CDR2 SFDVKD.

This sequence joins TRBV5-6 and TRBJ1-1, with D maybe TRBD1 (5 bases). Trimming removed 4 bases at V and 0 bases at J, with 19 bases between. Looked up from germline, CDR1 is SGHDT and CDR2 is YYEEEE. This CDR3 contains 17 residues. CDR3 nucleotides: TGTGCCAGCAGCAGCAGGGAAGGCAGAAAGATGAACACTGAAGCTTTCTTT. It translates to CASSSREGRKMNTEAFF. The variable domain in full, with the rest retrieved from reference TRBV5-6 and TRBJ1-1, is DAGVTQSPTHLIKTRGQQVTLRCSPKSGHDTVSWYQQALGQGPQFIFQYYEEEERQRGNFPDRFSGHQFPNYSSELNVNALLLGDSALYLCASSSREGRKMNTEAFFGQGTRLTVV.

This clonotype was recorded a few times. The CDR3 DNA reads TGTGCCAGCAGTGTAGGATCCTACGCGAACACCGGGGAGCTGTTTTTT. Protein: CASSVGSYANTGELFF. The J gene is TRBJ2-2, the V gene TRBV25-1; D is undetermined. Per germline, CDR1 MGHDK and CDR2 SYGVNS. This CDR3 spans 16 amino acids. V lost 4 bases and J 0 bases, leaving 12 bases between the germline ends.

V and J are TRBV6-2 or TRBV6-3 and TRBJ1-5; D gene ambiguous. This CDR3 comprises 13 residues. Trimming removed 4 bases at V and 3 bases at J, with 7 bases between. Germline V CDR1 and CDR2: MNHEY, SVGEGT. The chain's CDR3 is CASSSEYNQPQHF. In DNA form, the CDR3 reads TGTGCCAGCAGTTCAGAATACAATCAGCCCCAGCATTTT.

A few counts support this clonotype. The chain combines TRBV13 with TRBJ2-2; D possibly corresponds to TRBD2 (5 bases). This CDR3 comprises 13 residues. The V and J ends lost 6 bases and 7 bases respectively, with 12 bases between them. Germline V lookup: CDR1 PRHDT, CDR2 FYEKMQ (reference sequence). The CDR3 DNA reads TGTGCCAGCAGACCCGGACTGAACGGGGAGCTGTTTTTT. Translating it yields CASRPGLNGELFF.